Detailed here is one T cell receptor (beta chain). As originally analysed: Amplification from reference gene primers served as the basis for estimated nucleated cell counts. The data were produced by immunoSEQ multiplex PCR, yet TCRdb's version contains in-frame clones alone and is incomplete. For V, J and clone size, that table is used; D and trimming come from the DNA. The table records about 120,000 clones, about 74% of them present only once. This entry comes from a study of blood T cell repertoires in COVID-19. Turning to the study itself: T cells, B-cell-depleted T cells, or PBMCs supplied cDNA or gDNA.

The V gene's germline CDR1 is KGHDR and CDR2 SFDVKD. V lost 3 bases and J lost 7; bases outside the gene matches: 7. The CDR3 covers 17 residues. The gene calls are TRBV24-1 and TRBJ2-1, with TRBD2 matching 14 bases. The material sequenced was peripheral blood. The clonotype originates from a human donor in a cohort sampled during active COVID-19. CDR3 bases: TGTGCCACCAGTGATCCACGACTAGCGGGAGGGCCAAATGAGCAGTTCTTC. Amino acid sequence: CATSDPRLAGGPNEQFF.